These T cell receptor beta chains were read from a single sample in a study of blood T cell repertoires in COVID-19. Assay used: immunoSEQ multiplex PCR; TCRdb lists only in-frame clones, some missing. There are some 27,000 clones in the sample; around nine tenths occur only once, and 15% to 20% lies in the top ten. Sequenced: peripheral blood. These receptors were taken from a human donor in a cohort sampled during active COVID-19. The CDR3 runs from the conserved cysteine through the conserved F or W. Each record gives: J gene, V gene, D gene, clone size, CDR3 DNA, CDR3 protein. A D gene is named only where the DNA matches it firmly. Where a row states a size, it is once, few, many or the class of an expanded clone; other rows omit it.

>TRBJ1-1|TRBV25-1|.|.
TGTGCCAGCAGTGAATATAAGGGGGTTAACACTGAAGCTTTCTTT
CASSEYKGVNTEAFF
>TRBJ2-5|TRBV5-1|TRBD1|.
TGCGCCAGCAGCATGGGACAGGGTCAAGAGACCCAGTACTTC
CASSMGQGQETQYF
>TRBJ2-1|TRBV4-1|.|.
TGCGCCAGCAGCCAAGTGGCGGGGAGCCTGCAGTTCTTC
CASSQVAGSLQFF
>TRBJ1-1|TRBV9|TRBD1|.
TGTGCCAGCAGCGTAGGCGGACAGGGGGTGGAGGAAGCTTTCTTT
CASSVGGQGVEEAFF
>TRBJ2-7|TRBV27|.|.
TGTGCCAGCAGTTTTCAGGGGGGTGGTAAGGGCGAGCAGTACTTC
CASSFQGGGKGEQYF
>TRBJ2-1|TRBV24-1|.|.
TGTGCCACCAGTGATTCCTCGCCCGTTACAGGGTCGGGGTTTAATGAGCAGTTCTTC
CATSDSSPVTGSGFNEQFF
>TRBJ2-3|TRBV18|.|.
TGTGCCAGCTCACCCGACAGCCATAGCACAGATACGCAGTATTTT
CASSPDSHSTDTQYF
>TRBJ2-7|TRBV12-3/TRBV12-4|.|.
TGTGCCAGCAGCGGACAGTACTACGAGCAGTACTTC
CASSGQYYEQYF
>TRBJ2-5|TRBV6-5|.|few
TGTGCCAGCACCCAGAGGGAGACCCAGTACTTC
CASTQRETQYF
>TRBJ2-7|TRBV29-1|TRBD2|.
TGCAGCGCCACCCGGGGGACTAGCGGGATAGAAGAGCAGTACTTC
CSATRGTSGIEEQYF
>TRBJ2-2|TRBV3-1/TRBV3-2|.|once
TGTGCCAGCAGCCTTCGGGGTAACACCGGGGAGCTGTTTTTT
CASSLRGNTGELFF
>TRBJ2-3|TRBV10-2|.|.
TGCGCCAGCAGTGAGGCCACAGCAATTGGCACAGATACGCAGTATTTT
CASSEATAIGTDTQYF
>TRBJ2-7|TRBV28|TRBD1|.
TGTGCCAGCAGACCCGCGGGGACAGGCCCAGAGCAGTACTTC
CASRPAGTGPEQYF
>TRBJ2-5|TRBV12-3/TRBV12-4|.|.
TGTGCCAGCAGAACGACAGGCCAGACCCAGTACTTC
CASRTTGQTQYF
>TRBJ2-5|TRBV6-2/TRBV6-3|.|.
TGTGCCAGCACCCCCCAGGGGAAAGAGACCCAGTACTTC
CASTPQGKETQYF
>TRBJ2-1|TRBV19|TRBD2|few
TGTGCCAGTAGTATAGAGGGGACTAGCGGGATCTACAATGAGCAGTTCTTC
CASSIEGTSGIYNEQFF
>TRBJ2-7|TRBV3-1/TRBV3-2|.|.
TGTGCCAGCAGCCAAGACGGAGGGCTCCCCTACGAGCAGTACTTC
CASSQDGGLPYEQYF
>TRBJ2-1|TRBV7-9|TRBD2|few
TGTGCCAGCAGCGCGTCGGGGCTAGCGGGAGGCCTGGGTTTCTTC
CASSASGLAGGLGFF
>TRBJ2-5|TRBV28|.|.
TGTGCCAGCACTCCGGGTGGAGAATCTCAAGAGACCCAGTACTTC
CASTPGGESQETQYF
>TRBJ1-2|TRBV19|TRBD1|.
TGTGCCAGTAGTAAAGACAGGGAAGGCCCTAACTATGGCTACACCTTC
CASSKDREGPNYGYTF